The clone carrying this TCR beta chain showed up just a few times. The library labeled individual cDNA molecules by adding unique molecular identifiers to them. TCRdb independently ran MiXCR on the RACE reads; one entry per CDR3 protein. The sample includes 150,000 to 200,000 distinct CDR3 sequences, more than 12% of them seen just once. These data belong to a study of human T cells and chemical hapten exposure. The wider study: Donors were sensitized with 2% DPC on the upper inner arm. After 6 days, upper back 0.01% DPC patch tests were scored.

The time point is: patch test 1, 2 weeks after DPC sensitization. Treatment meaning: therapeutic diphenylcyclopropenone sensitization with weekly scalp DPC. Total RNA came from unfractionated whole blood. This CDR3 comprises 14 residues. Per germline, CDR1 LNHDA and CDR2 SQIVND (reference sequence). Trimming pared 1 base from V and 4 bases from J, leaving 9 bases between. The source of this sequence is a woman aged 25 to 39 with alopecia areata. Some clones in this sample may be carry-over from other donors' samples. Specimen: whole blood, collected in connection with sensitization to the hapten diphenylcyclopropenone (DPC). The J gene is TRBJ2-3, the V gene TRBV19; a weak D match, TRBD1 (6 bases). The DNA for the CDR3 is TGTGCCAGTAGTATAGGGACAGTCGCAGATACGCAGTATTTT. It codes for CASSIGTVADTQYF.